This T cell receptor beta chain appears in the sequencing data of a study of blood T cell repertoires in COVID-19. Study-wide background: The study drew acute and convalescent COVID-19 samples from the United States, Italy and Spain. T cells, B-cell-depleted T cells, or PBMCs provided the cDNA or gDNA that served as material.

Per the original data handling: Estimates of nucleated cell counts were drawn from the amplification of reference gene primers. The protocol was immunoSEQ multiplex PCR, while the TCRdb copy is restricted to in-frame clones and leaves out a portion. V and J calls and clone size come straight from that table; D and trimming were deduced from the DNA. Among about 170,000 clones listed, roughly 87% were seen once. There are 15 residues in the CDR3. V lost 0 bases to trimming and J lost 7 bases, with 16 bases between them. Germline V CDR1 and CDR2: SGHRS, YFSETQ. The rearrangement links TRBV5-1 to TRBJ1-1; D is ambiguous. The source of this sequence is a woman aged 45 to 65 with acute or convalescent COVID-19. What was sequenced was peripheral blood. The CDR3, as DNA: TGCGCCAGCAGCTTGGCAGCAATTGGGAGGGATGAAGCTTTCTTT. Translating it yields CASSLAAIGRDEAFF. Full variable domain (outside the CDR3, taken from reference TRBV5-1 and TRBJ1-1): KAGVTQTPRYLIKTRGQQVTLSCSPISGHRSVSWYQQTPGQGLQFLFEYFSETQRNKGNFPGRFSGRQFSNSRSEMNVSTLELGDSALYLCASSLAAIGRDEAFFGQGTRLTVV.